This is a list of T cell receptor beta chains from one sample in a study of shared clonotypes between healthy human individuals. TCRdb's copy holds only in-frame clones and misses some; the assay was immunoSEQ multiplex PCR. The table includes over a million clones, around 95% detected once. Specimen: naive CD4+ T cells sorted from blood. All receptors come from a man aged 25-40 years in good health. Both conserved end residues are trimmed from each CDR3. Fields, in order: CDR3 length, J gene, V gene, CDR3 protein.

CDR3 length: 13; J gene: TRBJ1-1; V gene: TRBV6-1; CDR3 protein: AGRYVPTLNTEAF
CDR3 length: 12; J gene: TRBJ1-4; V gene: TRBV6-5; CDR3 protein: ASSYAPRDEKLF
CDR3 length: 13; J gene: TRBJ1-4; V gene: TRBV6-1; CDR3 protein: ASRTVGSPNEKLF
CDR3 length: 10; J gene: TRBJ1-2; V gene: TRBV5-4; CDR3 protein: ASRGPAYGYT
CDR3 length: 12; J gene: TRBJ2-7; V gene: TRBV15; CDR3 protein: ATSRGDNTYEQY
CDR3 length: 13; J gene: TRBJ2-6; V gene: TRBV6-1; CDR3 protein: ASSIQGSGANVLT
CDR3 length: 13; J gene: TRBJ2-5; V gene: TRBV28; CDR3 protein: ASSYTSGDGGTQY
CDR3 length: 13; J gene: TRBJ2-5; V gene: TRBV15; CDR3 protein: ATSRDFLVQETQY
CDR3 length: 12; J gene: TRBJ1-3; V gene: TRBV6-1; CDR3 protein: ASSVVPSDNTIY
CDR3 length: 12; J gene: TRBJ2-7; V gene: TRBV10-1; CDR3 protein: ASSEIAGVYEQY
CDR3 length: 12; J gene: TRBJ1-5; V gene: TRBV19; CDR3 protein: ASSIPRVGQPQH
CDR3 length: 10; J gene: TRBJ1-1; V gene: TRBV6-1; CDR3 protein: ASSETRVSAF
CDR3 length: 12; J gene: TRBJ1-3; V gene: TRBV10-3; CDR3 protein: AISPSRDPNTIY
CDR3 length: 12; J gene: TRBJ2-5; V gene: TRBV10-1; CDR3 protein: ASSESGGGGTQY
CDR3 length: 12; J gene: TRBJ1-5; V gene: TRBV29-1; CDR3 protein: SVLLGVGNQPQH